The 12 T cell receptor beta chains below all came from one sample that was sequenced in a study of a mutant IDH1 vaccine in newly diagnosed glioma. The repertoire was sequenced with immunoSEQ multiplex PCR; TCRdb's copy has only in-frame clones and lacks some. This sample has about 94,000 clones, with roughly nine tenths found just once. Their specific antigens are unknown. The time point here: week 47, end of study. Doses consisted of 300 ug of mutant IDH1 20-mer peptide each, paired with topical imiquimod. The sequenced sample was PBMCs, obtained from a glioma patient whose treatment included an IDH1 peptide vaccine. The receptor source for this set is a woman in her forties or fifties with glioma.

J is TRBJ2-1 and V is TRBV21-1; TRBD2, as called in the table, went unchecked against the DNA. TRBV21-1 is a pseudogene locus. The CDR3 has 16 amino acids. The CDR3 spells CASSLLRLEFLNEQFF. Written as DNA, the CDR3 is TGTGCCAGCAGTTTACTACGACTGGAGTTTTTGAATGAGCAGTTCTTC.

This clone appeared a single time. This rearrangement joins TRBV5-5 to TRBJ2-5; 9 nucleotides align to TRBD1. This CDR3 spans 15 amino acids. Germline values: CDR1 SGHKS, CDR2 YYEKEE (reference sequence). The J segment lost 4 bases and the V segment lost 2 bases, leaving 6 bases of the junction unmatched. The CDR3 nucleotides are TGTGCCAGCAGCTTCGGGACAGGGTTTGGAGAGACCCAGTACTTC. Translating it yields CASSFGTGFGETQYF.

The chain carries TRBV10-3 and TRBJ2-7, with TRBD2 matching over 9 bases. J was trimmed by 6 bases and V by 2 bases; bases with no gene match: 5. The CDR3 totals 14 residues. In germline, CDR1 is ENHRY, CDR2 SYGVKD. CDR3 in DNA: TGTGCCATCAGTGAGGGACTAGCGACCGCCGAGCAGTACTTC. Translating gives CAISEGLATAEQYF.

The chain links TRBV10-3 to TRBJ2-1, with D possibly TRBD1 on 6 matching bases. The CDR3 contains 14 residues. The V end was cut by 9 bases, the J end by 7 bases, with 19 bases between. Germline assignment: CDR1 ENHRY and CDR2 SYGVKD. CDR3 nucleotide sequence: TGTGCCATTGGCATAGGGGGACCTATGAATGAGCAGTTCTTC. This translates into CAIGIGGPMNEQFF.

The chain couples TRBV5-4 to TRBJ2-7; 8 bases line up with TRBD1. The CDR3 has 15 residues. The V gene end was trimmed by 4 bases and the J gene end by 5 bases; junction bases not matched to a gene: 11. CDR1 SGHNT and CDR2 YYREEE come from the germline V gene (reference sequence). The CDR3: CASSEMTGVRDEQYF. In DNA, the CDR3 is TGTGCCAGCAGCGAAATGACAGGGGTAAGGGACGAGCAGTACTTC.

As for this clone: A read error may account for a junction end that differs from germline. CDR3 bases: TGTGCTAGCAGCAACGACCGGGGGGAGTCCTCCTACAATGAGCAGTTCTTC. This encodes CASSNDRGESSYNEQFF. The rearrangement joins TRBV7-7 to TRBJ2-1, with TRBD2 identical over 7 bases. The germline gives CDR1 SSHAT, CDR2 FNYEAQ (reference sequence). The CDR3 is 17 amino acids.

V gene TRBV7-9 combines with J gene TRBJ2-2; tentatively, D is TRBD2 (5 bases). The V end lost 7 bases, the J end lost 4 bases, and 13 bases lay between the germline ends. In germline, CDR1 is SEHNR, CDR2 FQNEAQ (reference sequence). The CDR3 is 14 amino acids. This CDR3 is CASIERAGTGELFF. The DNA for the CDR3 is TGTGCCAGCATCGAAAGGGCGGGCACCGGGGAGCTGTTTTTT.

The V and J genes are TRBV5-6 and TRBJ2-7; no clear D. This CDR3 comprises 11 residues. Trimming took 3 bases from V and 7 from J, leaving 8 bases between them. Germline CDR1 reads SGHDT; CDR2 reads YYEEEE. The CDR3: CASSWDMEQYF. The CDR3 DNA is TGTGCCAGCAGCTGGGATATGGAGCAGTACTTC.

CDR3 nucleotide sequence: TGCGCCAGCAGCTCGCAGGACAGGGGACCCTACGAGCAGTACTTC. This sequence encodes CASSSQDRGPYEQYF. The chain is built from TRBV5-1 and TRBJ2-7, with 9 bases fitting TRBD1. Trimming took 3 bases from V and 2 from J; bases not matched to a gene: 6. CDR3 size: 15 residues. Germline loops: CDR1 SGHRS, CDR2 YFSETQ. Full variable domain (outside the CDR3, taken from reference TRBV5-1 and TRBJ2-7): KAGVTQTPRYLIKTRGQQVTLSCSPISGHRSVSWYQQTPGQGLQFLFEYFSETQRNKGNFPGRFSGRQFSNSRSEMNVSTLELGDSALYLCASSSQDRGPYEQYFGPGTRLTVT.

The chain recombines TRBV5-4 with TRBJ1-2, with a tentative D call TRBD1 (5 bases). Germline V CDR1 and CDR2: SGHNT, YYREEE (reference sequence). Trimming cost V 3 bases and J 3 bases, with 9 bases left between them. This CDR3 is 13 amino acids long. The CDR3 DNA reads as TGTGCCAGCAGCTCAACAGGCTACTATGGCTACACCTTC. This gives the protein CASSSTGYYGYTF.

This rearrangement joins TRBV5-1 to TRBJ2-6; D remains ambiguous. Trimming stripped 5 bases from V and 0 bases from J, with 12 bases between. The CDR3 covers 16 residues. The germline gives CDR1 SGHRS, CDR2 YFSETQ. CDR3 sequence: CASRVETSSGANVLTF. CDR3 coding DNA: TGCGCCAGCAGGGTGGAGACCAGCTCTGGGGCCAACGTCCTGACTTTC.

This clone was seen once. The chain recombines TRBV28 with TRBJ2-3; TRBD1 aligns across 9 bases. This CDR3 spans 15 amino acids. CDR1 and CDR2 (germline): MDHEN, SYDVKM. Unmatched junction bases numbered 7, after V lost 6 bases and J lost 3 bases. This CDR3 reads CASSLKGQGTDTQYF. CDR3 bases: TGTGCCAGCAGCTTGAAGGGACAGGGAACAGATACGCAGTATTTT.